Given below is one T cell receptor beta chain in context. Its target is not known. This sample stems from a study of T cells expressing NK-cell markers. Study-level information: Seven donors tested HCMV-seropositive and one tested seronegative among the eight sequenced.

Findings of the study overall: There remained a lack of clarity about HCMV specificity of expanded NKG2C+ T cell clones.

Germline V gene sequence: CDR1 SGHAT, CDR2 FQDESV (reference sequence). The CDR3 is 15 residues long. 5'RACE template switching built TCR beta cDNA with unique molecular identifiers. TCRdb re-called the 5' RACE reads; every CDR3 protein appears as one record, without DNA. Seen in this sample are approximately 170,000 distinct CDR3 sequences; the ten most common clones hold 20% to 25%. The source is a man aged 18 to 69 in good health. Sequenced sample: blood T cells: a sorted CD56 or NKG2C T cell subset, CD4+ or CD8+ T cells, or bulk PBMC T cells (not recorded which). The V call is TRBV11-1, the J call TRBJ2-5; the TCRdb D gene call, TRBD2, has no DNA to confirm it. The CDR3 sequence: CASSDYGTVQETQYF.